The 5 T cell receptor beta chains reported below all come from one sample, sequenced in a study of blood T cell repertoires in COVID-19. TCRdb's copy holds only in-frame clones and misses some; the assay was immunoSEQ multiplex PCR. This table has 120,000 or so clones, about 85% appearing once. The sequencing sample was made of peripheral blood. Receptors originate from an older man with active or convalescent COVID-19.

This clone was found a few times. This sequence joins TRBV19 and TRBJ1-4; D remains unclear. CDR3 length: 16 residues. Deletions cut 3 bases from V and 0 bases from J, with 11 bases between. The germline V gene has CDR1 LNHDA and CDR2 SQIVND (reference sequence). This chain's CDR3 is CASSIGRFSTNEKLFF. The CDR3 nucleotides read TGTGCCAGTAGTATTGGCAGATTTTCAACTAATGAAAAACTGTTTTTT. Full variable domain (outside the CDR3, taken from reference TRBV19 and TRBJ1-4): DGGITQSPKYLFRKEGQNVTLSCEQNLNHDAMYWYRQDPGQGLRLIYYSQIVNDFQKGDIAEGYSVSREKKESFPLTVTSAQKNPTAFYLCASSIGRFSTNEKLFFGSGTQLSVL.

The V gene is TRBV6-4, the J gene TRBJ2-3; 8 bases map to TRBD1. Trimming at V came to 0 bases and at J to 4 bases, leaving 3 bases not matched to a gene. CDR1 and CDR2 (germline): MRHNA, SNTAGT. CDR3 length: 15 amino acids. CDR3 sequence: CASSDSGQGPDTQYF. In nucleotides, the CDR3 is TGTGCCAGCAGTGACTCAGGACAGGGCCCAGATACGCAGTATTTT.

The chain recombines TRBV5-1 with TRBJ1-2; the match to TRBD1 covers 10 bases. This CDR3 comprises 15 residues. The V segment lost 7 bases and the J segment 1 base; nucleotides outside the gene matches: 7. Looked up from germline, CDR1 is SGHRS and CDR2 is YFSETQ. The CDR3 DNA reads TGCGCCAGCGGCGAGACAGGGGGCCTTAACTATGGCTACACCTTC. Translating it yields CASGETGGLNYGYTF.

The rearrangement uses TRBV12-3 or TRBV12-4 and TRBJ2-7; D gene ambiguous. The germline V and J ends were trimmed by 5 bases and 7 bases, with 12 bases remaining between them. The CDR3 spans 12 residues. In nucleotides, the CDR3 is TGTGCCAGCAGTGCGGCGTATGGAGAGCAGTACTTC. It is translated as CASSAAYGEQYF.

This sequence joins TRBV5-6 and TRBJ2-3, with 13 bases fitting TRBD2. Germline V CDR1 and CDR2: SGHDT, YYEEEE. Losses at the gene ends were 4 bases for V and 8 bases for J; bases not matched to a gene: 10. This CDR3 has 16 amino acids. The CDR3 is CASSRTSGRAAGTQYF. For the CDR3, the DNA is TGTGCCAGCAGCCGGACTAGCGGGAGAGCTGCCGGTACGCAGTATTTT.